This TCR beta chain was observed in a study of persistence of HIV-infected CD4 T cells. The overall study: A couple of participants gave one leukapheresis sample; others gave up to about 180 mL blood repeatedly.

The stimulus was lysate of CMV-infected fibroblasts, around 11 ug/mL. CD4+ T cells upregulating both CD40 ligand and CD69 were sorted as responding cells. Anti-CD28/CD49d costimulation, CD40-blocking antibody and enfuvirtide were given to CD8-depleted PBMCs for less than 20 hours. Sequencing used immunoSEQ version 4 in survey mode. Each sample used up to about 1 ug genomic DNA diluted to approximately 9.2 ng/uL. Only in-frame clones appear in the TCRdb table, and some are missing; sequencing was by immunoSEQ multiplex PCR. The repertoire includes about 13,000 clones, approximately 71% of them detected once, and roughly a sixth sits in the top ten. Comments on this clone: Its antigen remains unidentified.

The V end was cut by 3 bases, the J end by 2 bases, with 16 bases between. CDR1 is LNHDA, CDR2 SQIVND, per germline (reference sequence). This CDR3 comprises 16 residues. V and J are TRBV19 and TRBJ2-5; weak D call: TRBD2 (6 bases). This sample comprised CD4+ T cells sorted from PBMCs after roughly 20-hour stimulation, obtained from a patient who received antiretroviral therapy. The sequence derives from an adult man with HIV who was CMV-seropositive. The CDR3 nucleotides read TGTGCCAGTAGTATTACCCCTGGGGGGATTCAAGAGACCCAGTACTTC. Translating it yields CASSITPGGIQETQYF. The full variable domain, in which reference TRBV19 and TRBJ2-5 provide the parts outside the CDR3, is DGGITQSPKYLFRKEGQNVTLSCEQNLNHDAMYWYRQDPGQGLRLIYYSQIVNDFQKGDIAEGYSVSREKKESFPLTVTSAQKNPTAFYLCASSITPGGIQETQYFGPGTRLLVL.